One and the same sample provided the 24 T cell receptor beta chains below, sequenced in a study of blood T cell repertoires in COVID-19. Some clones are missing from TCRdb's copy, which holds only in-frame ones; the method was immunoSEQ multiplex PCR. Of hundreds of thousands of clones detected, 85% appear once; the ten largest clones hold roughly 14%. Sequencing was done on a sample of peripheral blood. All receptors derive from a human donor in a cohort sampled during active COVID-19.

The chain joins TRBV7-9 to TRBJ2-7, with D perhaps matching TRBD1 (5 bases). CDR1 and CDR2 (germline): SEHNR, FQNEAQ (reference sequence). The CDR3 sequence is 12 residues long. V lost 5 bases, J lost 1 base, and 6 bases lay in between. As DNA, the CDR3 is TGTGCCAGCAGCCAGGGTTCCTACGAGCAGTACTTC. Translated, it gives CASSQGSYEQYF.

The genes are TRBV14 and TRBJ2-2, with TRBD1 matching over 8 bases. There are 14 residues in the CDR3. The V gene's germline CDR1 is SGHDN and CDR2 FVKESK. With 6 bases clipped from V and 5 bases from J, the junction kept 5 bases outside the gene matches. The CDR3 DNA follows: TGTGCCAGCAGGCGGACAGGGAGGACCGGGGAGCTGTTTTTT. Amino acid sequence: CASRRTGRTGELFF.

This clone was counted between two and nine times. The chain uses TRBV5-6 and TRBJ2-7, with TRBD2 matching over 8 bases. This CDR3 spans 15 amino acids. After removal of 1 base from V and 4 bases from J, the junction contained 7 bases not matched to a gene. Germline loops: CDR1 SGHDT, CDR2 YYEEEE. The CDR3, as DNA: TGTGCCAGCAGCTTGCGGGCGGGAGGCGGTTACGAGCAGTACTTC. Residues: CASSLRAGGGYEQYF.

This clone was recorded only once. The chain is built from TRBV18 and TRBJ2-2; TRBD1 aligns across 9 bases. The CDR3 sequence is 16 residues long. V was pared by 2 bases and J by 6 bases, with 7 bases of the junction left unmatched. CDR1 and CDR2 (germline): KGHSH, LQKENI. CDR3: CASSPSGQGGSGELFF. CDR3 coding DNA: TGTGCCAGCTCACCATCGGGACAGGGAGGATCCGGGGAGCTGTTTTTT.

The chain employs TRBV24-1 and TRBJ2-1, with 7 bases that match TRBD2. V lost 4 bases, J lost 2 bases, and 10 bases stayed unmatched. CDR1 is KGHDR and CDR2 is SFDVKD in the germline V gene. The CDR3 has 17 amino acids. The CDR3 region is CATSDPSGKCAYNEQFF. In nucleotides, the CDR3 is TGTGCCACCAGTGACCCTAGCGGAAAATGCGCCTACAATGAGCAGTTCTTC.

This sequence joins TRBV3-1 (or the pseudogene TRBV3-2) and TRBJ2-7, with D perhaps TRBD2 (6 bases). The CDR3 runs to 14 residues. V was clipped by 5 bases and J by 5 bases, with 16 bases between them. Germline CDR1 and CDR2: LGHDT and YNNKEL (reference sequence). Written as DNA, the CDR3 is TGTGCCAGCAGCGCCCGGGGGAGAAGAGACGAGCAGTACTTC. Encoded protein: CASSARGRRDEQYF.

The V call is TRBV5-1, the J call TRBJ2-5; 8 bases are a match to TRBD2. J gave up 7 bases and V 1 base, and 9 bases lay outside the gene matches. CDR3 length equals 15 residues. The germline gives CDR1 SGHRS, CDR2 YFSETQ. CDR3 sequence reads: CASSLRAGVSGTQYF. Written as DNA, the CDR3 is TGCGCCAGCAGCTTGAGAGCGGGAGTGTCGGGGACCCAGTACTTC.

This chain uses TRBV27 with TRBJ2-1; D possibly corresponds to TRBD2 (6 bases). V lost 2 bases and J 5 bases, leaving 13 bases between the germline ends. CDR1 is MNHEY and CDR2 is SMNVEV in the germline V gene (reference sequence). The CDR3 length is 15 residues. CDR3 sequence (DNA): TGTGCCAGCAGTTTAAGGGACTTAGGTAACAATGAGCAGTTCTTC. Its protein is CASSLRDLGNNEQFF.

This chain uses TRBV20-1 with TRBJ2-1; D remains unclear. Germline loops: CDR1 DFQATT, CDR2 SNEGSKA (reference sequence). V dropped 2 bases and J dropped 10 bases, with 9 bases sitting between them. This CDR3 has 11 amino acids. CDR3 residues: CSARPFGEQFF. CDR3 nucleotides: TGCAGTGCTAGACCGTTCGGGGAGCAGTTCTTC.

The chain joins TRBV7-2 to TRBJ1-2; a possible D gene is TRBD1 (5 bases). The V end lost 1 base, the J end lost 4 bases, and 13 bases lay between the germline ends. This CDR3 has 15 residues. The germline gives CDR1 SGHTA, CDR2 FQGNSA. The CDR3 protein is CASSLVGQGSYGYTF. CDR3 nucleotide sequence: TGTGCCAGCAGCTTAGTCGGCCAGGGTTCCTATGGCTACACCTTC.

The DNA for the CDR3 is TGTGCCAGCGGACGACAGGGGGCGAGCTACACCTTC. It codes for CASGRQGASYTF. The chain combines TRBV27 with TRBJ1-2; 10 bases agree with TRBD1. The CDR3 is made up of 12 amino acids. The germline CDR1 and CDR2 sequences are MNHEY and SMNVEV (reference sequence). V shed 8 bases and J 9 bases; nucleotides not matched to a gene: 6.

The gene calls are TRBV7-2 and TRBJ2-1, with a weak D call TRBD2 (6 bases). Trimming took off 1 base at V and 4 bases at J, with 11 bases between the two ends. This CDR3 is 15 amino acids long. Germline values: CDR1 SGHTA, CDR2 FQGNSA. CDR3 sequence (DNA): TGTGCCAGCAGCTTAGGACTAGGCGGGTACAATGAGCAGTTCTTC. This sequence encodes CASSLGLGGYNEQFF.

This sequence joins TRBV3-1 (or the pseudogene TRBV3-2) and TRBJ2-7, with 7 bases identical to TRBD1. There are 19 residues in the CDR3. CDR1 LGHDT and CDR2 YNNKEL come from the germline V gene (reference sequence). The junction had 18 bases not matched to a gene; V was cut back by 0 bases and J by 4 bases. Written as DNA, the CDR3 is TGTGCCAGCAGCCAAGATTTTGGGTCAGGGGGAAGCGCTAGGTACGAGCAGTACTTC. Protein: CASSQDFGSGGSARYEQYF.

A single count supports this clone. CDR3 sequence: CASTSLASTTDTQYF. CDR3 in DNA: TGTGCCAGCACTTCACTAGCAAGCACCACAGATACGCAGTATTTT. The gene calls are TRBV6-6 and TRBJ2-3, with a weak D call TRBD2 (6 bases). V was cut by 7 bases and J by 2 bases, with 16 bases left in between. This CDR3 comprises 15 residues. Germline CDR1 reads MNHNY; CDR2 reads SVGAGI (reference sequence).

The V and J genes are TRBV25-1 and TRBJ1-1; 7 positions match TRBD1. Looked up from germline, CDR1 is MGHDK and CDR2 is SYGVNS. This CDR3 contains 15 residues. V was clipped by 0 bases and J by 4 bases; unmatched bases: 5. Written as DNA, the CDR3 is TGTGCCAGCAGTGAATATAAGGGGGCGGCCACTGAAGCTTTCTTT. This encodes CASSEYKGAATEAFF.

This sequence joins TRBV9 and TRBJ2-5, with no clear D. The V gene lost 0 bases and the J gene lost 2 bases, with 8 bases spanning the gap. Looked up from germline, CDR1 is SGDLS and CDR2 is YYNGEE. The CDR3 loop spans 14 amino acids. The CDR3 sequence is CASSVGLTQETQYF. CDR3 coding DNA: TGTGCCAGCAGCGTAGGCCTGACACAAGAGACCCAGTACTTC.

Written as DNA, the CDR3 is TGTGCCAGCAGCCGAGGCGGGGGGAGGTCCCCCAATGAGCAGTTCTTC. It yields the protein CASSRGGGRSPNEQFF. V usage is TRBV3-1 (or the pseudogene TRBV3-2) and J usage is TRBJ2-1, with 8 nucleotides matching TRBD2. J lost 6 bases, V lost 4 bases, and 11 bases had no gene match. Per germline, CDR1 LGHDT and CDR2 YNNKEL (reference sequence). The CDR3 consists of 16 residues.

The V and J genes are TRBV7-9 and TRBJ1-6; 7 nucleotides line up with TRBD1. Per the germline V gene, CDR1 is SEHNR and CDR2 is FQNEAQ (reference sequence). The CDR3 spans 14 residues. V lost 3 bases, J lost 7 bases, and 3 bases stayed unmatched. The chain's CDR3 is CASSFGTANSPLHF. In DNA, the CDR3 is TGTGCCAGCAGCTTCGGGACAGCAAATTCACCCCTCCACTTT.

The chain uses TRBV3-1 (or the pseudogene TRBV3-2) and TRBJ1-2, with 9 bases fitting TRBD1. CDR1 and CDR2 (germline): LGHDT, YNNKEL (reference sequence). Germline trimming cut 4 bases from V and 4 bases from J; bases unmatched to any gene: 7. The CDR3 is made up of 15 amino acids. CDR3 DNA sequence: TGTGCCAGCAGCCCAACGGACAGGGGTGGCTATGGCTACACCTTC. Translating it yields CASSPTDRGGYGYTF.

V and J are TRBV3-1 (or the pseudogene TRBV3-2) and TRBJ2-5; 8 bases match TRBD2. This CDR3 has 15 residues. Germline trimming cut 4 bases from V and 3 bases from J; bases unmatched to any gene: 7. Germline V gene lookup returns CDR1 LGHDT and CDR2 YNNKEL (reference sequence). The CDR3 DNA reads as TGTGCCAGCAGCCGTCTTGGGACTAGAGAAGAGACCCAGTACTTC. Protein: CASSRLGTREETQYF.

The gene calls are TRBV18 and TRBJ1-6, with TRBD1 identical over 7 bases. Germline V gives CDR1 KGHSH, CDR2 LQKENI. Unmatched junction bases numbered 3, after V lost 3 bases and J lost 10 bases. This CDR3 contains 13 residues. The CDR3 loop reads CASSPRGESPLHF. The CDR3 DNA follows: TGTGCCAGCTCACCCAGGGGGGAGTCACCCCTCCACTTT.

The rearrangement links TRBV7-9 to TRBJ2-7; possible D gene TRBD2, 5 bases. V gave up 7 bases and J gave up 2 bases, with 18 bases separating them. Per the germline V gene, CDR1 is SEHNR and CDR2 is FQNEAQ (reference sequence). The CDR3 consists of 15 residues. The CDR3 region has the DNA TGTGCCAGCACCTCGGGGTCGGCTCGGACCTACGAGCAGTACTTC. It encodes CASTSGSARTYEQYF. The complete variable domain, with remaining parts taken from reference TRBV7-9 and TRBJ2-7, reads DTGVSQNPRHKITKRGQNVTFRCDPISEHNRLYWYRQTLGQGPEFLTYFQNEAQLEKSRLLSDRFSAERPKGSFSTLEIQRTEQGDSAMYLCASTSGSARTYEQYFGPGTRLTVT.

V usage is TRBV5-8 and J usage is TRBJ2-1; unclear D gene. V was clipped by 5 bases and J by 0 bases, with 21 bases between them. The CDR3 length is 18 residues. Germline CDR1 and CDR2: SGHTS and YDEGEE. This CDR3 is CASSLLVQLRGSYNEQFF. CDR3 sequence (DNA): TGTGCCAGCAGTCTTCTGGTCCAACTCCGCGGCTCCTACAATGAGCAGTTCTTC.

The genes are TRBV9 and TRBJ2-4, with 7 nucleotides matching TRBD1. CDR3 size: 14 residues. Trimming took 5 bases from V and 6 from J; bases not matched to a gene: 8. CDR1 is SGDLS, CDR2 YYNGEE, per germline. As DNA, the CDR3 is TGTGCCAGCAGTAGTCAGGGGGTGGGAAACATTCAGTACTTC. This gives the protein CASSSQGVGNIQYF.